This TCR beta chain comes out of a study of yellow fever vaccine responses in identical twins. This CDR3 is 18 amino acids long. Germline CDR1 is SGHVS and CDR2 is FQNEAQ. V dropped 10 bases and J dropped 0 bases, with 25 bases sitting between them. One entry per CDR3 protein results from TCRdb running MiXCR on the RT-PCR reads. The sample lists approximately 1,000 distinct CDR3 sequences; 70% to 85% were seen once. V and J are TRBV7-8 and TRBJ2-1; D is possibly TRBD2 (8 bases). The specimen comprised T cells from blood (PBMCs), unsorted or a sorted subset (not recorded which), sampled before or after yellow fever vaccination (not recorded which). This TCR came from a female donor who received the yellow fever vaccine. The CDR3 DNA is TGTGCCATCGGGGGGGACAGTAAAAAATGGGGCTCCTACAATGAGCAGTTCTTC. The encoded protein is CAIGGDSKKWGSYNEQFF.